This is a list of T cell receptor beta chains from one sample in a study of untreated major depressive disorder. Repertoires were generated with immunoSEQ multiplex PCR, while TCRdb's copy carries only in-frame clones and drops some. The sample has roughly 13,000 clones, about 90% seen once. The specimen sequenced was CD4+ T cells from PBMCs. The receptors shown here come from a woman aged 25 to 39 with major depressive disorder. Both conserved end residues are part of each CDR3. The order of the fields is J gene, D gene, clone size, V gene, CDR3 protein, CDR3 DNA. A D gene is named only where the DNA matches it firmly. Clone size appears in some rows only: once, few, many, or a class for an expanded clone.

>TRBJ2-2|-|-|TRBV7-8
CASSLAGEGVGELFF
TGTGCCAGCAGCTTAGCGGGAGAAGGGGTCGGGGAGCTGTTTTTT
>TRBJ1-2|TRBD1|-|TRBV7-6
CASSLQGAYGYTF
TGTGCCAGCAGCTTACAGGGGGCCTATGGCTACACCTTC
>TRBJ2-1|-|-|TRBV27
CASSQTTGRGYNEQFF
TGTGCCAGCAGTCAAACTACAGGGAGGGGCTACAATGAGCAGTTCTTC
>TRBJ1-4|-|-|TRBV29-1
CSVVTVGANEKLFF
TGCAGCGTCGTTACAGTTGGAGCGAATGAAAAACTGTTTTTT
>TRBJ2-5|-|once|TRBV6-1
CASSEIGSQETQYF
TGTGCCAGCAGTGAAATTGGGAGCCAAGAGACCCAGTACTTC
>TRBJ2-1|-|-|TRBV5-6
CASSLEVIRNEQFF
TGTGCCAGCAGTTTGGAAGTTATCAGAAATGAGCAGTTCTTC
>TRBJ1-4|TRBD1|-|TRBV7-9
CASSLVYRGMSNEKLFF
TGTGCCAGCAGCTTAGTGTACAGGGGGATGAGTAATGAAAAACTGTTTTTT
>TRBJ1-1|TRBD1|-|TRBV19
CASSLTGAKDTEAFF
TGTGCCAGTAGCCTAACAGGGGCCAAGGACACTGAAGCTTTCTTT
>TRBJ1-5|TRBD1|-|TRBV7-2
CASSSQGASSKQPQHF
TGTGCCAGCAGCTCACAGGGGGCCTCGTCAAAACAGCCCCAGCATTTT
>TRBJ2-3|TRBD1|-|TRBV5-1
CASSLGFGTGIDTQYF
TGCGCCAGCAGCTTGGGTTTTGGGACAGGGATCGATACGCAGTATTTT
>TRBJ2-3|TRBD2|-|TRBV6-1
CASSGSGRTHTDTQYF
TGTGCCAGCAGTGGTAGCGGGAGGACCCACACAGATACGCAGTATTTT
>TRBJ1-5|TRBD1|-|TRBV6-5
CASWVRQGSNQPQHF
TGTGCCAGCTGGGTTCGACAGGGTAGCAATCAGCCCCAGCATTTT
>TRBJ1-4|TRBD1|few|TRBV11-2
CASSFSGTGHEKLFF
TGTGCCAGCAGCTTCTCCGGGACAGGGCATGAAAAACTGTTTTTT
>TRBJ2-5|TRBD1|-|TRBV4-1
CASSPTGGGETQYF
TGCGCCAGCAGCCCTACAGGGGGCGGGGAGACCCAGTACTTC
>TRBJ1-2|-|-|TRBV18
CASSPGPGDGYTF
TGTGCCAGCTCACCAGGGCCCGGCGATGGCTACACCTTC
>TRBJ1-1|-|-|TRBV27
CASSFRGSFTEAFF
TGTGCCAGCAGTTTCAGGGGTTCTTTCACTGAAGCTTTCTTT
>TRBJ2-7|-|few|TRBV2
CASSERWDEGAEQYF
TGTGCCAGCAGTGAAAGGTGGGATGAGGGAGCCGAGCAGTACTTC
>TRBJ1-5|-|-|TRBV7-2
CASSPTMTFQPQHF
TGTGCCAGCAGCCCGACGATGACTTTTCAGCCCCAGCATTTT
>TRBJ2-7|-|-|TRBV7-9
CASSPRGYEQYF
TGTGCCAGCAGCCCCCGGGGCTACGAGCAGTACTTC
>TRBJ1-2|-|-|TRBV19
CASSSSKGERYYGYTF
TGTGCCAGTAGTTCCTCTAAGGGGGAGCGATACTATGGCTACACCTTC
>TRBJ2-3|TRBD2|once|TRBV2
CASRTRTSRLTDTQYF
TGTGCCAGCAGGACCCGGACTAGCCGACTCACAGATACGCAGTATTTT
>TRBJ1-2|TRBD1|-|TRBV2
CASSRQGHYGYTF
TGTGCCAGCAGTCGACAGGGGCACTATGGCTACACCTTC
>TRBJ1-1|-|-|TRBV19
CASSSPPDRSEAFF
TGTGCCAGTAGTTCTCCCCCCGACAGGTCTGAAGCTTTCTTT
>TRBJ2-3|-|-|TRBV25-1
CASRQLSTDTQYF
TGTGCCAGCAGGCAATTAAGCACAGATACGCAGTATTTT
>TRBJ2-3|-|-|TRBV5-1
CASSFPVDFTDTQYF
TGCGCCAGCAGCTTCCCCGTGGACTTCACAGATACGCAGTATTTT
>TRBJ1-2|-|-|TRBV25-1
CASSERNEGWYGYTF
TGTGCCAGCAGTGAAAGGAATGAGGGATGGTATGGCTACACCTTC
>TRBJ2-7|TRBD1|-|TRBV30
CAWAGQGWNEQYF
TGTGCCTGGGCGGGACAGGGGTGGAACGAGCAGTACTTC
>TRBJ2-2|-|once|TRBV19
CASSLQVSNGELFF
TGTGCCAGTAGTTTACAGGTCTCCAACGGGGAGCTGTTTTTT
>TRBJ1-4|TRBD1|-|TRBV6-1
CASTGQGIGEKLFF
TGTGCCAGCACCGGACAGGGGATAGGGGAAAAACTGTTTTTT
>TRBJ1-2|-|once|TRBV7-9
CASSPWGSLECTF
TGTGCCAGCAGCCCATGGGGGTCGCTTGAGTGCACCTTC
>TRBJ2-7|-|-|TRBV9
CASSVGPGSYEQYF
TGTGCCAGCAGCGTAGGGCCAGGCTCCTACGAGCAGTACTTC
>TRBJ1-1|-|-|TRBV20-1
CSQISNTEAFF
TGCAGTCAGATTTCGAACACTGAAGCTTTCTTT
>TRBJ2-7|TRBD1|once|TRBV5-4
CASSLGVKGAYYEQYF
TGTGCCAGCAGCTTGGGGGTTAAGGGGGCTTACTACGAGCAGTACTTC
>TRBJ1-2|-|-|TRBV6-5
CASSYGGGGYTF
TGTGCCAGCAGTTATGGGGGAGGAGGCTACACCTTC
>TRBJ1-5|-|-|TRBV6-6
CASSFGQQPQHF
TGTGCCAGCAGTTTTGGACAGCAGCCCCAGCATTTT
>TRBJ1-2|-|-|TRBV25-1
CASSEFVGGDYGYTF
TGTGCCAGCAGTGAATTTGTAGGCGGGGACTATGGCTACACCTTC
>TRBJ2-3|TRBD1|-|TRBV5-1
CASSLTRDSLSSTDTQYF
TGCGCCAGCAGCTTGACCCGGGACAGCCTTTCTAGCACAGATACGCAGTATTTT
>TRBJ1-1|-|-|TRBV18
CASSPGRAAFF
TGTGCCAGCTCACCGGGAAGGGCCGCTTTCTTT
>TRBJ1-2|-|-|TRBV5-6
CASSLMSVSYGYTF
TGTGCCAGCAGCTTAATGTCAGTATCCTATGGCTACACCTTC
>TRBJ2-1|TRBD2|-|TRBV5-6
CASSSVAGEKYNEQFF
TGTGCCAGCAGCTCCGTAGCGGGAGAAAAATACAATGAGCAGTTCTTC
>TRBJ1-5|-|-|TRBV2
CASRGDLGGQPQHF
TGTGCCAGCAGGGGGGACCTCGGGGGGCAGCCCCAGCATTTT
>TRBJ2-1|TRBD2|-|TRBV2
CASRARTSGDNEQFF
TGTGCCAGCAGGGCAAGGACTAGCGGAGACAATGAGCAGTTCTTC
>TRBJ2-2|-|-|TRBV4-3
CASSQELTGFNANTGELFF
TGCGCCAGCAGCCAGGAGTTGACCGGATTCAATGCTAACACCGGGGAGCTGTTTTTT
>TRBJ2-3|-|few|TRBV7-6
CASSPRGDGKDTQYF
TGTGCCAGCAGCCCTCGGGGAGATGGAAAAGATACGCAGTATTTT
>TRBJ2-7|-|-|TRBV30
CAWKDLYEQYF
TGTGCCTGGAAAGACCTATACGAGCAGTACTTC